This T cell receptor (beta chain) appears in the sequencing data of a study of T cells after yellow fever vaccination. Study-level background: Fractions with few cells were prepared using SMART-Seq v4 Ultra Low Input.

This clonotype was seen a handful of times. Antigen unknown. The CDR3 covers 15 residues. The germline gives CDR1 LGHNA, CDR2 YSLEER. Trimming took 4 bases from V and 1 from J; bases not matched to a gene: 6. In TCRdb, the 5' RACE reads were re-called with MiXCR into one record per CDR3 protein. The table includes about 580,000 distinct CDR3 sequences, roughly 17% detected once. Points from the study as a whole: Clones from primary vaccination mostly reappeared after the booster (96% CD4, over 85% CD8).

The chain recombines TRBV4-3 with TRBJ2-5, with 7 bases that match TRBD2. This clonotype originated in a man aged 18-30 years who received the YFV17D yellow fever vaccine. The source material was PBMCs, sampled 5 to 6 days after the first yellow fever vaccination. The CDR3 spells CASSRLAVTQETQYF. In nucleotides, the CDR3 is TGCGCCAGCAGCCGGCTAGCGGTAACCCAAGAGACCCAGTACTTC.